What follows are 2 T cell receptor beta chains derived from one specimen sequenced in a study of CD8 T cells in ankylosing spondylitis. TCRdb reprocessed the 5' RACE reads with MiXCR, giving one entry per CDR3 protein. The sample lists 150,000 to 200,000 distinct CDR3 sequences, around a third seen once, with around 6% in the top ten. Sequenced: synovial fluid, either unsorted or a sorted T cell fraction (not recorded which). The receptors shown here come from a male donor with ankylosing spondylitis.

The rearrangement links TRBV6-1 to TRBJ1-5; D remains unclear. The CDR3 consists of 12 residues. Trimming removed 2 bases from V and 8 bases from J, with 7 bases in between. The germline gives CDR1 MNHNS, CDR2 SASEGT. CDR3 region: CASSEWGEPQHF. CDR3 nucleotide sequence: TGTGCCAGCAGTGAATGGGGTGAGCCCCAGCATTTT.

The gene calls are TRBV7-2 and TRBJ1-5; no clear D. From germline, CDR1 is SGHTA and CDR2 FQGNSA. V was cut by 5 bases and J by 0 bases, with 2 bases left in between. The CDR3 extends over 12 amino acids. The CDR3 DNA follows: TGTGCCAGCAGCAATAGCAATCAGCCCCAGCATTTT. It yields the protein CASSNSNQPQHF.